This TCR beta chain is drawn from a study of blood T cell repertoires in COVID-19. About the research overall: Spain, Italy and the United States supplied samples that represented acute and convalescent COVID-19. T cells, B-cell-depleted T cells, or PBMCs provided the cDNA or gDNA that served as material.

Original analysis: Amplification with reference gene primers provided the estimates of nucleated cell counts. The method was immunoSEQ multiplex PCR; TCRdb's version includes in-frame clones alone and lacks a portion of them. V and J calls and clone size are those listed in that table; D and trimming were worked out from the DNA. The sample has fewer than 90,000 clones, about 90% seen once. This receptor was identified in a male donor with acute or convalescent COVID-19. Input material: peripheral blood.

DNA of the CDR3: TGCGCCAGCAGCTTGGTAGGACAGATGAACACTGAAGCTTTCTTT. Protein: CASSLVGQMNTEAFF. The J gene is TRBJ1-1, the V gene TRBV5-1; D may be TRBD1 (6 bases). In germline, CDR1 is SGHRS, CDR2 YFSETQ. This CDR3 has 15 amino acids. V was trimmed by 0 bases and J by 0 bases, leaving 9 bases between them.